The clone carrying this T cell receptor beta chain was seen many times. The data derive from a study of early T cells in non-severe SARS-CoV-2 infection. MiXCR, run by TCRdb on the 5' RACE reads, gives a single entry per CDR3 protein. This sample has some 30,000 distinct CDR3 sequences, with 5.8% found just once. The origin of this receptor is an adult who was a healthcare worker with PCR-confirmed SARS-CoV-2 infection or an uninfected control (not recorded which). The specimen was whole blood.

Here the CDR3 reads CAIRLAGGTSSYNEQFF. Written as DNA, the CDR3 is TGTGCCATCCGACTAGCGGGGGGGACGAGCTCCTACAATGAGCAGTTCTTC. V is TRBV10-3 and J is TRBJ2-1, with 14 bases matching TRBD2. The V and J ends lost 8 bases and 0 bases, in that order; junction bases with no gene match: 6. The CDR3 has 17 residues. CDR1 ENHRY and CDR2 SYGVKD come from the germline V gene.